This TCR beta chain emerged from a study of identical twins. Many counts were recorded for this clonotype. Antigen: not known. The CDR3 consists of 13 residues. V was shortened by 3 bases and J by 5 bases, with 10 bases between the two germline ends. Looked up from germline, CDR1 is MNHEY and CDR2 is SMNVEV (reference sequence). Study results and limitations: High-abundance cord blood beta clonotypes had fewer insertions; memory repertoires showed none. Recombination models fit unrelated individuals' TCR alpha sharing but underestimated twins'.

One entry per CDR3 protein, called by TCRdb with MiXCR from the 5' RACE reads. This sample has hundreds of thousands of distinct CDR3 sequences, with about 12% found just once. This sample also appeared in a second study, on yellow fever vaccine responses in identical twins.

The chain employs TRBV27 and TRBJ1-1; the D gene is possibly TRBD1 (5 bases). What was sequenced was PBMCs. This TCR came from a woman between 18 and 29 years old in good health. CDR3 amino acids: CASSFSGYTEAFF. CDR3 sequence (DNA): TGTGCCAGCAGTTTTTCAGGGTATACTGAAGCTTTCTTT.